This TCR beta chain was documented in a study of blood T cell repertoires in COVID-19. Study background: The origin of the acute and convalescent COVID-19 samples was the United States, Italy and Spain. PBMCs, B-cell-depleted T cells, or T cells provided the cDNA or gDNA that made up the material.

The CDR3 is made up of 13 amino acids. V lost 0 bases to trimming and J lost 6 bases; unmatched junction nucleotides: 0. Germline lookup yields CDR1 SGHNT and CDR2 YYREEE (reference sequence). Original processing notes: Amplifying reference gene primers gave estimates of nucleated cell counts. The repertoire was sequenced with immunoSEQ multiplex PCR; TCRdb's copy has only in-frame clones and lacks some. V, J and clone size are taken as reported in that table, and D and trimming were inferred from the DNA itself. The data contain about 220,000 clones, under 90% of them singletons. The sample holds many counts of this clone.

The chain has TRBV5-4 and TRBJ2-1, with 7 bases lining up with TRBD1. This sequence was found in a woman aged 40 to 50 with active or convalescent COVID-19. Sequencing used peripheral blood. For the CDR3, the DNA is TGTGCCAGCAGCTTGGGACAGGGCAATGAGCAGTTCTTC. Encoded protein: CASSLGQGNEQFF.